One sample yielded the 10 T cell receptor beta chains listed below, sequenced in a study of blood T cell repertoires in COVID-19. Libraries were prepared by immunoSEQ multiplex PCR; TCRdb keeps only in-frame clonotypes and omits some of them. The profile shows 140,000 to 150,000 clones, 65% to 90% of them singletons. The sample was peripheral blood. The receptors derive from a human donor in a cohort sampled during active COVID-19.

This chain connects TRBV6-2 or TRBV6-3 to TRBJ2-1; 7 nucleotides agree with TRBD2. With 2 bases clipped from V and 2 bases from J, the junction kept 6 bases outside the gene matches. Germline V lookup: CDR1 MNHEY, CDR2 SVGEGT. The CDR3 is 16 amino acids. The CDR3 nucleotides are TGTGCCAGCAGTTACGCGAGCGGGGCCACCTACAATGAGCAGTTCTTC. Amino acids: CASSYASGATYNEQFF.

J is TRBJ1-1 and V is TRBV6-5; maybe TRBD1 (5 bases). Germline CDR1 is MNHEY and CDR2 is SVGAGI. The V gene lost 8 bases and the J gene lost 4 bases, with 14 bases spanning the gap. This CDR3 is 13 amino acids long. CDR3 in amino acids: CASVVDGGTEAFF. The DNA for the CDR3 is TGTGCCAGCGTAGTGGACGGGGGCACTGAAGCTTTCTTT.

This chain uses TRBV10-3 with TRBJ2-1, with TRBD2 identical over 10 bases. Trimming removed 2 bases from V and 4 bases from J; junction bases left unmatched: 11. The CDR3 has 18 residues. Germline V gene lookup returns CDR1 ENHRY and CDR2 SYGVKD. Here the CDR3 reads CAISEGGLAGVGYNEQFF. As DNA, the CDR3 is TGTGCCATCAGTGAGGGGGGTCTAGCGGGAGTAGGGTACAATGAGCAGTTCTTC.

The V call is TRBV20-1, the J call TRBJ2-7, with no clear D. V was cut by 3 bases and J by 3 bases, with 6 bases left in between. Looked up from germline, CDR1 is DFQATT and CDR2 is SNEGSKA (reference sequence). The CDR3 contains 11 residues. The CDR3 DNA is TGCAGTGCTAGTCCGGGCTACGAGCAGTACTTC. Its translation is CSASPGYEQYF.

This clone occurred a few times. The CDR3 sequence is CASSPAQGTYGYTF. DNA for the CDR3: TGCGCCAGCAGCCCCGCACAGGGCACCTATGGCTACACCTTC. The chain recombines TRBV5-1 with TRBJ1-2; possible D gene TRBD1, 6 bases. This CDR3 is built from 14 residues. Germline values: CDR1 SGHRS, CDR2 YFSETQ. V lost 4 bases to trimming and J lost 4 bases, with 14 bases between them.

The rearrangement joins TRBV25-1 to TRBJ2-7; D unclear. Germline lookup yields CDR1 MGHDK and CDR2 SYGVNS. V lost 2 bases and J 1 base, leaving 12 bases between the germline ends. The CDR3 is 15 residues long. CDR3 protein: CASSEPGGNSYEQYF. CDR3 nucleotides: TGTGCCAGCAGTGAACCCGGCGGTAATTCCTACGAGCAGTACTTC.

V gene TRBV5-7 combines with J gene TRBJ1-5; D gene ambiguous. TRBV5-7 is an ORF, and what it does is uncertain. The CDR3 spans 16 residues. Trimming left V 2 bases short and J 4 bases short, with 16 bases between. CDR3 in DNA: TGTGCCAGCAGCTTAGGTGGGCCCATAAAAAATCAGCCCCAGCATTTT. Translating gives CASSLGGPIKNQPQHF.

The chain links TRBV18 to TRBJ2-7, with 7 bases fitting TRBD2. The CDR3 runs 15 residues. The ends lost 2 bases at V and 3 bases at J; junction bases unmatched: 7. Per the germline V gene, CDR1 is KGHSH and CDR2 is LQKENI. CDR3 sequence reads: CASSPTREGLYEQYF. CDR3 bases: TGTGCCAGCTCACCAACCAGGGAGGGCCTCTACGAGCAGTACTTC.

The chain has TRBV19 and TRBJ1-5, with 7 bases fitting TRBD1. V shed 6 bases and J 2 bases; nucleotides not matched to a gene: 7. CDR1 is LNHDA, CDR2 SQIVND, per germline (reference sequence). The CDR3 consists of 15 residues. The CDR3 sequence: CASRETDRGNQPQHF. CDR3 in DNA: TGTGCCAGTAGAGAGACCGACAGGGGCAATCAGCCCCAGCATTTT.

The chain has TRBV6-5 and TRBJ2-7; 7 nucleotides align to TRBD1. V was clipped by 6 bases and J by 5 bases; unmatched bases: 10. Germline CDR1 MNHEY, CDR2 SVGAGI. CDR3 length equals 14 residues. The CDR3 loop is CASRGDSWRNEQYF. In nucleotides, the CDR3 is TGTGCCAGCAGGGGGGACAGTTGGCGTAACGAGCAGTACTTC.